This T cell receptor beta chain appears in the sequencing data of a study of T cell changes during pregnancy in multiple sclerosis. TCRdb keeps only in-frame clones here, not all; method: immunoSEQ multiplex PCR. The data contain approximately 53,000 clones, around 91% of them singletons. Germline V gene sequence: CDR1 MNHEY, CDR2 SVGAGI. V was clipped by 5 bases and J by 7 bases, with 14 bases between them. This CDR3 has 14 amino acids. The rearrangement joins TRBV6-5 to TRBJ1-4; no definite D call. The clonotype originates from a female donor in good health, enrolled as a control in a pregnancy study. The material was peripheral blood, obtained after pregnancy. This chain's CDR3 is CASSISGLPEKLFF. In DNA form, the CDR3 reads TGTGCCAGCAGTATCAGCGGACTTCCTGAAAAACTGTTTTTT.